This TCR beta chain was captured by sequencing in a study of cytomegalovirus exposure and HLA in healthy donors. General study points: Cytomegalovirus-associated TCR beta chains were listed, numbering some 150. Researchers reported in a later analysis that a missense DCLRE1C variant was tied to TCR beta V- and J-gene trimming. For cytomegalovirus status, the classifier reportedly gave diagnoses with high specificity and sensitivity. Another analysis was done later, and it associated approximately 18,000 TCR beta sequences with HLA alleles at 0.05 false discovery rate.

The junction had 6 bases not matched to a gene; V was cut back by 4 bases and J by 0 bases. Germline CDR1 reads LNHDA; CDR2 reads SQIVND (reference sequence). This CDR3 is 16 amino acids long. For this clone: Antigen: not known.

The primer mix had 60 Vbeta and 13 Jbeta primers. Measured with immunoSEQ multiplex PCR; TCRdb has only the in-frame clones, and not every one. The sample yields roughly 180,000 clones, 75% to 90% seen once. The origin of this receptor is a boy aged 2 to 9 in good health and CMV-seronegative. The chain joins TRBV19 to TRBJ2-1, with 7 bases fitting TRBD2. Sample: PBMCs. The CDR3 loop reads CASSTRGGSSYNEQFF. In DNA, the CDR3 is TGTGCCAGTAGTACCCGCGGGGGAAGCTCCTACAATGAGCAGTTCTTC.